These 3 T cell receptor beta chains share one sample of origin, sequenced in a study of OX40 agonist ivuxolimab in advanced cancers. The assay was immunoSEQ multiplex PCR, and TCRdb's table has in-frame clones only and misses some. Altogether under 30,000 clones are present, about nine tenths being singletons, with the ten largest covering about a quarter. The sequencing here drew on CD4+ or CD8+ T cells sorted from blood, taken in a trial of the OX40 agonist ivuxolimab. These receptors all stem from an adult with an advanced solid tumor such as melanoma, head and neck, liver or kidney cancer.

The chain links TRBV6-6 to TRBJ2-2; D unclear. From germline, CDR1 is MNHNY and CDR2 SVGAGI (reference sequence). The V end lost 1 base, the J end lost 1 base, and 4 bases lay between the germline ends. The length of the CDR3 is 14 residues. The DNA of the CDR3 is TGTGCCAGCAGTTACTTCAAGAACACCGGGGAGCTGTTTTTT. Its translation is CASSYFKNTGELFF.

This chain links TRBV15 with TRBJ2-1; 9 bases are a match to TRBD2. Germline CDR1 reads LNHNV; CDR2 reads YYDKDF (reference sequence). The CDR3 contains 16 residues. V was pared by 3 bases and J by 0 bases, with 3 bases of the junction left unmatched. The CDR3 reads CATSREAGGSYNEQFF. In nucleotides, the CDR3 is TGTGCCACCAGCAGGGAAGCGGGAGGCTCCTACAATGAGCAGTTCTTC. The complete variable domain, with remaining parts taken from reference TRBV15 and TRBJ2-1, reads DAMVIQNPRYQVTQFGKPVTLSCSQTLNHNVMYWYQQKSSQAPKLLFHYYDKDFNNEADTPDNFQSRRPNTSFCFLDIRSPGLGDTAMYLCATSREAGGSYNEQFFGPGTRLTVL.

The rearrangement uses TRBV7-9 and TRBJ2-2, with 11 positions matching TRBD2. The CDR3 has 16 residues. Germline V lookup: CDR1 SEHNR, CDR2 FQNEAQ (reference sequence). V shed 5 bases and J 4 bases; nucleotides not matched to a gene: 6. The CDR3 spells CASSEPGLAATGELFF. Written as DNA, the CDR3 is TGTGCCAGCAGCGAACCGGGACTAGCGGCCACCGGGGAGCTGTTTTTT.